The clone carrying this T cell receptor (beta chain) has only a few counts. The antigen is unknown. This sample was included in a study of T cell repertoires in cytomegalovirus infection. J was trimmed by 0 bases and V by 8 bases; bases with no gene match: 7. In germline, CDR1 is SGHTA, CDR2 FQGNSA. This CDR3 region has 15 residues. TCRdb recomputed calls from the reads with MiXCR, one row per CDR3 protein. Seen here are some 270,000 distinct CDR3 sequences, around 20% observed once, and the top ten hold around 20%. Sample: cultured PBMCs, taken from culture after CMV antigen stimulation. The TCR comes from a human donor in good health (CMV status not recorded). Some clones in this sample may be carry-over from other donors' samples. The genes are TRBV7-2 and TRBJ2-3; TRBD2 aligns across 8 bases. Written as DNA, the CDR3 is TGTGCCAGCTCCCATTCTAGCGGGAGCACAGATACGCAGTATTTT. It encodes CASSHSSGSTDTQYF. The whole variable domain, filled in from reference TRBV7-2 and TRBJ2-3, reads GAGVSQSPSNKVTEKGKDVELRCDPISGHTALYWYRQSLGQGLEFLIYFQGNSAPDKSGLPSDRFSAERTGGSVSTLTIQRTQQEDSAVYLCASSHSSGSTDTQYFGPGTRLTVL.